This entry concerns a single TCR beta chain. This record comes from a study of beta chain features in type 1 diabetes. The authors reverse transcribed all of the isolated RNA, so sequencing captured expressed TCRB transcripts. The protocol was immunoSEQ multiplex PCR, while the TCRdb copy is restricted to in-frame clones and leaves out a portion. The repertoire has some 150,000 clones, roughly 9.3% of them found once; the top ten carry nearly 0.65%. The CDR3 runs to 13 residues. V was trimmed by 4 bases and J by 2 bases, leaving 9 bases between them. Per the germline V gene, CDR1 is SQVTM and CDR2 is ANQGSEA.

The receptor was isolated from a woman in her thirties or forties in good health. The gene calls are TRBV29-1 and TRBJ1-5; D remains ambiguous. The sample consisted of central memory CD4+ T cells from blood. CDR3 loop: CSVGSMGNQPQHF. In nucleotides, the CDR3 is TGCAGCGTTGGGAGTATGGGCAATCAGCCCCAGCATTTT.